This T cell receptor (beta chain) was found in a study of cytomegalovirus exposure and HLA in healthy donors. Study overall: A previous analysis identified approximately 110 million unique TCR beta sequences derived from some 170 million T cells. Study outcomes and limitations: Excluded: some indistinguishable V segments such as TRBV6-2 and TRBV6-3.

It was with 60 Vbeta and 13 Jbeta primers that the PCR ran. Measured with immunoSEQ multiplex PCR; TCRdb has only the in-frame clones, and not every one. The sample lists 150,000 to 200,000 clones, 65% to 85% seen once, with around 2.4% in the top ten. In regard to this clone: As yet, its antigen is unknown.

The donors, nominally healthy at sampling, likely had unrecorded immune exposures. This CDR3 spans 14 amino acids. Germline values: CDR1 MNHNY, CDR2 SVGAGI (reference sequence). The V gene lost 5 bases and the J gene lost 2 bases, with 12 bases spanning the gap. The genes are TRBV6-6 and TRBJ2-5; D not resolved. The sequenced sample was PBMCs. The receptor was isolated from a man between 60 and 75 years old in good health and CMV-seronegative. CDR3 amino acids: CASSGGVGQETQYF. Written as DNA, the CDR3 is TGTGCCAGCAGTGGCGGTGTAGGTCAAGAGACCCAGTACTTC.